A selection of T cell receptor beta chains follows, all from one sample in a study of regulatory T cells in long-lasting Graves disease. TCRdb reprocessed the multiplex PCR reads via MiXCR and lists one record per CDR3 protein. Altogether some 500,000 distinct CDR3 sequences are present, roughly 15% being singletons, with the ten largest covering more than 20%. Another study also made use of these data, one on T cells in Graves' hyperthyroidism and ophthalmopathy.

This sample comprised peripheral blood mononuclear cells (PBMCs), obtained at new diagnosis, from a patient treated with antithyroid drugs. The receptor set was obtained from a woman aged 40-65 years with Graves disease. The CDR3 runs from the conserved cysteine through the conserved F or W. Each record gives: V gene, clone size, CDR3 protein. A row's size may be missing; if present it is once, few, many or a size class.

V gene: TRBV20-1
clone size: NA
CDR3 protein: CSARPRILPGGETQYF

V gene: TRBV5-6
clone size: NA
CDR3 protein: CASSLLTGTGGEETQYF

V gene: TRBV29-1
clone size: few
CDR3 protein: CSVEGTASDTQYF

V gene: TRBV7-2
clone size: NA
CDR3 protein: CASDPGLEGYGYTF

V gene: TRBV20-1
clone size: few
CDR3 protein: CSARNGFEQYF

V gene: TRBV20-1
clone size: many
CDR3 protein: CSAGDRGSYEQYF

V gene: TRBV9
clone size: few
CDR3 protein: CASSHGGTEAFF

V gene: TRBV18
clone size: few
CDR3 protein: CASSPGTGGPGEQYF

V gene: TRBV5-1
clone size: many
CDR3 protein: CASSSGTGQETQYF

V gene: TRBV5-1
clone size: many
CDR3 protein: CASSLSGGPYNEQFF

V gene: TRBV20-1
clone size: many
CDR3 protein: CSAPAGRGGSEQFF

V gene: TRBV25-1
clone size: NA
CDR3 protein: CATRGQGNSPFHF

V gene: TRBV2
clone size: many
CDR3 protein: CASSVGSGGYTF

V gene: TRBV18
clone size: few
CDR3 protein: CASSRGPGKTQYF

V gene: TRBV2
clone size: many
CDR3 protein: CASSGLAGVYNEQFF

V gene: TRBV24-1
clone size: many
CDR3 protein: CATSEGRSTDTQYF

V gene: TRBV20-1
clone size: many
CDR3 protein: CSAGRNGYTF

V gene: TRBV12-3/TRBV12-4
clone size: NA
CDR3 protein: CASSSRQGGGYTF

V gene: TRBV9
clone size: few
CDR3 protein: CASSVVQAMNTEAFF

V gene: TRBV29-1
clone size: NA
CDR3 protein: CSVVGAYGYTF

V gene: TRBV28
clone size: NA
CDR3 protein: CASRLDTDLNEKLFF

V gene: TRBV11-1
clone size: few
CDR3 protein: CASSLTRGGYEQFF

V gene: TRBV5-1
clone size: few
CDR3 protein: CASSLQSGTTSEQFF

V gene: TRBV6-9
clone size: few
CDR3 protein: CASSYAGRQNYGYTF

V gene: TRBV4-1
clone size: NA
CDR3 protein: CASSQTGNTIYF

V gene: TRBV3-1
clone size: NA
CDR3 protein: CASRPWDSGNTIYF

V gene: TRBV3-1
clone size: many
CDR3 protein: CASSQDGGFREKLFF

V gene: TRBV6-1
clone size: many
CDR3 protein: CASTNPGGTEAFF

V gene: TRBV14
clone size: few
CDR3 protein: CASSPGWAKNIQYF

V gene: TRBV6-2/TRBV6-3
clone size: many
CDR3 protein: CASNMGETQYF

V gene: TRBV30
clone size: many
CDR3 protein: CAWSALPNTEAFF

V gene: TRBV10-2
clone size: many
CDR3 protein: CASNGGGNQPQHF

V gene: TRBV6-5
clone size: NA
CDR3 protein: CASSYSRLNTEAFF

V gene: TRBV3-1
clone size: many
CDR3 protein: CASSQANRGNTEAFF

V gene: TRBV2
clone size: few
CDR3 protein: CATSDPGFNEQYF

V gene: TRBV2
clone size: many
CDR3 protein: CASHFGTGYGYTF

V gene: TRBV13
clone size: NA
CDR3 protein: CASSADPTGTQETQYF

V gene: TRBV7-6
clone size: once
CDR3 protein: CASSQRTLAGGRNTGELFF

V gene: TRBV5-6
clone size: many
CDR3 protein: CASSLPLATEAFF

V gene: TRBV12-3/TRBV12-4
clone size: few
CDR3 protein: CASSEAGGVRPGYTF

V gene: TRBV30
clone size: few
CDR3 protein: CACSEGNYGYTF

V gene: TRBV6-1
clone size: few
CDR3 protein: CASSHGSSGGGTDTQYF

V gene: TRBV28
clone size: many
CDR3 protein: CASSPHDRGGLSGYTF

V gene: TRBV5-6
clone size: few
CDR3 protein: CASSMGAGFEQFF

V gene: TRBV6-5
clone size: few
CDR3 protein: CASTYSGSGELFF

V gene: TRBV11-1
clone size: many
CDR3 protein: CASSLRTNQETQYF

V gene: TRBV6-9
clone size: NA
CDR3 protein: CASSYRTGTLNYGYTF